Listed here are 27 T cell receptor beta chains from one sample, sequenced in a study of T cell changes during pregnancy in multiple sclerosis. Method: immunoSEQ multiplex PCR; TCRdb's copy keeps in-frame clones and lacks some. Here the sample spans tens of thousands of clones, 90% to 95% being singletons. Sequences were derived from CD8+ T cells from peripheral blood mononuclear cells, sampled in the second trimester of pregnancy. The receptors originated from a female donor with multiple sclerosis, enrolled in a pregnancy study.

A few counts support this clone. The chain recombines TRBV4-1 with TRBJ2-1; D call uncertain. The CDR3 extends over 13 amino acids. Trimming pared 0 bases from V and 6 bases from J, leaving 6 bases between. Germline assignment: CDR1 MGHRA and CDR2 YSYEKL. CDR3: CASSQELVNEQFF. CDR3 coding DNA: TGCGCCAGCAGCCAAGAGCTAGTCAATGAGCAGTTCTTC.

This chain joins TRBV7-3 and TRBJ2-7, with TRBD2 identical over 9 bases. J was trimmed by 3 bases and V by 2 bases; bases with no gene match: 2. Looked up from germline, CDR1 is SGHTA and CDR2 is FQGTGA. The CDR3 extends over 14 amino acids. The CDR3 DNA follows: TGTGCCAGCAGCTTAGGAGCGGGAGGCTACGAGCAGTACTTC. This encodes CASSLGAGGYEQYF.

This chain links TRBV9 with TRBJ2-1; 8 bases are shared with TRBD2. The CDR3 runs to 15 residues. With 3 bases clipped from V and 3 bases from J, the junction kept 5 bases outside the gene matches. CDR1 is SGDLS, CDR2 YYNGEE, per germline. The CDR3 nucleotides read TGTGCCAGCAGCGCAAGCGGGGGCCTCTACAATGAGCAGTTCTTC. It codes for CASSASGGLYNEQFF.

The CDR3 DNA follows: TGTGCCAGCGGTCGTGCGGACAGGGGATACTACGAGCAGTACTTC. The encoded protein is CASGRADRGYYEQYF. The V and J genes are TRBV27 and TRBJ2-7; 9 nucleotides align to TRBD1. The CDR3 extends over 15 amino acids. Trimming cost V 8 bases and J 3 bases; bases outside gene matches: 11. Germline loops: CDR1 MNHEY, CDR2 SMNVEV (reference sequence).

J is TRBJ1-2 and V is TRBV11-2, with TRBD1 matching over 10 bases. V trimming: 4 bases; J trimming: 8 bases; junction bases outside the gene matches: 7. The V gene's germline CDR1 is SGHAT and CDR2 FQNNGV. The CDR3 runs to 14 residues. The CDR3 reads CASSSQTGGRGYTF. CDR3 DNA sequence: TGTGCCAGCAGCTCGCAGACAGGGGGCAGGGGCTACACCTTC. Looking up the rest from reference TRBV11-2 and TRBJ1-2 gives the full variable domain: EAGVAQSPRYKIIEKRQSVAFWCNPISGHATLYWYQQILGQGPKLLIQFQNNGVVDDSQLPKDRFSAERLKGVDSTLKIQPAKLEDSAVYLCASSSQTGGRGYTFGSGTRLTVV.

The genes are TRBV11-2 and TRBJ2-1; weak D call: TRBD2 (6 bases). The V end lost 1 base, the J end lost 5 bases, and 9 bases lay between the germline ends. Germline V CDR1 and CDR2: SGHAT, FQNNGV. The CDR3 has 14 residues. CDR3 nucleotides: TGTGCCAGCAGCTTAGTGCGGAGGGACAATGAGCAGTTCTTC. Its translation is CASSLVRRDNEQFF.

The chain employs TRBV19 and TRBJ1-2; 11 bases are shared with TRBD1. The CDR3 is 14 amino acids. CDR1 is LNHDA and CDR2 is SQIVND in the germline V gene (reference sequence). Trimming cost V 6 bases and J 7 bases; bases outside gene matches: 7. CDR3 nucleotide sequence: TGTGCCAGTAGCCTTGGACAGGGGGCTGTTGGCTACACCTTC. This encodes CASSLGQGAVGYTF.

This clone was counted a few times. The rearrangement links TRBV27 to TRBJ1-1, with a weak D call TRBD1 (5 bases). Per the germline V gene, CDR1 is MNHEY and CDR2 is SMNVEV (reference sequence). V was pared by 6 bases and J by 4 bases, with 15 bases between. CDR3 length: 14 amino acids. CDR3 nucleotides: TGTGCCAGCAGATCGGGACCCGGGGGCACTGAAGCTTTCTTT. This codes for CASRSGPGGTEAFF.

The genes are TRBV5-1 and TRBJ2-5, with D unresolved. The germline CDR1 and CDR2 sequences are SGHRS and YFSETQ. V was trimmed by 0 bases and J by 4 bases, leaving 10 bases between them. This CDR3 region has 14 residues. In DNA form, the CDR3 reads TGCGCCAGCAGCTTGGGGGCCCAACGAGAGACCCAGTACTTC. Its protein product is CASSLGAQRETQYF.

J is TRBJ2-2 and V is TRBV12-5, with D perhaps TRBD2 (6 bases). The CDR3 consists of 16 residues. V was clipped by 2 bases and J by 8 bases, with 18 bases between them. CDR1 is LGHNT, CDR2 FRNRAP, per germline. The chain's CDR3 is CASGLSRDQAGGELFF. CDR3 bases: TGTGCTAGTGGTTTGTCCAGGGATCAGGCGGGGGGGGAGCTGTTTTTT.

The rearrangement joins TRBV19 to TRBJ2-7; 8 bases fit TRBD2. Trimming cost V 3 bases and J 3 bases; bases outside gene matches: 4. Per the germline V gene, CDR1 is LNHDA and CDR2 is SQIVND (reference sequence). This CDR3 is built from 14 residues. CDR3 protein: CASSIAGGGYEQYF. DNA for the CDR3: TGTGCCAGTAGTATCGCGGGGGGCGGCTACGAGCAGTACTTC.

The chain recombines TRBV10-3 with TRBJ2-5; D gene unclear. The CDR3 is 15 amino acids. Germline V gives CDR1 ENHRY, CDR2 SYGVKD. Trimming stripped 6 bases from V and 4 bases from J, with 18 bases between. This chain's CDR3 is CAISFTRVLIETQYF. CDR3 nucleotides: TGTGCCATCAGCTTTACCCGGGTCCTGATAGAGACCCAGTACTTC.

This rearrangement joins TRBV4-1 to TRBJ2-3; TRBD1 matches 8 bases. CDR1 and CDR2 from the germline V gene are MGHRA and YSYEKL. The V and J ends lost 4 bases and 1 base, in that order; junction bases with no gene match: 7. The CDR3 sequence is 16 residues long. The CDR3 DNA follows: TGCGCCAGCAGCCCCGGACAGGGAGGTGGCACAGATACGCAGTATTTT. Translation gives CASSPGQGGGTDTQYF.

The rearrangement joins TRBV29-1 to TRBJ2-1; 12 nucleotides agree with TRBD2. There are 12 residues in the CDR3. Germline V gene data show CDR1 as SQVTM and CDR2 as ANQGSEA. The V gene end was trimmed by 6 bases and the J gene end by 15 bases; junction bases not matched to a gene: 9. The CDR3 bases are TGCAGCGTGGATGGACTAGCGGGAAATCTGTTCTTC. Its translation: CSVDGLAGNLFF.

This chain uses TRBV4-1 with TRBJ1-5; D remains unclear. V shed 2 bases and J shed 7 bases, with 12 bases lying between them. Germline CDR1 MGHRA, CDR2 YSYEKL. This CDR3 region has 14 residues. CDR3 amino acids: CASSQSGIGQPQHF. The CDR3 bases are TGCGCCAGCAGCCAATCCGGGATAGGACAGCCCCAGCATTTT.

V usage is TRBV5-1 and J usage is TRBJ1-1, with 8 bases identical to TRBD1. Germline V gene sequence: CDR1 SGHRS, CDR2 YFSETQ. The CDR3 sequence is 18 residues long. With 0 bases clipped from V and 1 base from J, the junction kept 11 bases outside the gene matches. CDR3 amino acids: CASSLAPQRQGQNTEAFF. CDR3 in DNA: TGCGCCAGCAGCTTGGCCCCACAAAGACAGGGGCAGAACACTGAAGCTTTCTTT. The variable domain in full, with the rest retrieved from reference TRBV5-1 and TRBJ1-1, is KAGVTQTPRYLIKTRGQQVTLSCSPISGHRSVSWYQQTPGQGLQFLFEYFSETQRNKGNFPGRFSGRQFSNSRSEMNVSTLELGDSALYLCASSLAPQRQGQNTEAFFGQGTRLTVV.

The J gene is TRBJ1-4, the V gene TRBV30, with D unclear. The CDR3 totals 14 residues. V lost 7 bases, J lost 3 bases, and 15 bases lay in between. CDR1 GTSNPN and CDR2 SVGIG come from the germline V gene (reference sequence). The CDR3 here is CAFSRLGANEKLFF. DNA for the CDR3: TGTGCCTTTTCTCGACTCGGGGCTAATGAAAAACTGTTTTTT.

The chain employs TRBV9 and TRBJ2-5; 7 bases are shared with TRBD2. The CDR3 length is 14 residues. The J segment lost 3 bases and the V segment lost 4 bases, leaving 6 bases of the junction unmatched. Looked up from germline, CDR1 is SGDLS and CDR2 is YYNGEE. CDR3 sequence (DNA): TGTGCCAGCAGCCCTCGAGCGGGAAAAGAGACCCAGTACTTC. This encodes CASSPRAGKETQYF. Full variable domain (missing parts from reference TRBV9 and TRBJ2-5): DSGVTQTPKHLITATGQRVTLRCSPRSGDLSVYWYQQSLDQGLQFLIQYYNGEERAKGNILERFSAQQFPDLHSELNLSSLELGDSALYFCASSPRAGKETQYFGPGTRLLVL.

This chain joins TRBV28 and TRBJ2-7, with 10 bases matching TRBD1. CDR1 and CDR2 (germline): MDHEN, SYDVKM. J gave up 5 bases and V 4 bases, and 11 bases lay outside the gene matches. The CDR3 consists of 16 residues. The CDR3 nucleotides read TGTGCCAGCAGTTCCGGGACAGGGGATTTTGTCCACGAGCAGTACTTC. This translates into CASSSGTGDFVHEQYF.

The chain combines TRBV9 with TRBJ2-5, with D possibly being TRBD2 (6 bases). CDR1 SGDLS and CDR2 YYNGEE come from the germline V gene. The V end lost 0 bases, the J end lost 5 bases, and 11 bases lay between the germline ends. The CDR3 runs 14 residues. DNA of the CDR3: TGTGCCAGCAGCGTAGCGGCTAGCGAGGAGACCCAGTACTTC. It translates to CASSVAASEETQYF.

In its sample, this clone was seen once. This sequence joins TRBV2 and TRBJ2-2, with D hard to call. Per the germline V gene, CDR1 is SNHLY and CDR2 is FYNNEI. The ends were cut back, 3 bases at V and 6 bases at J, with 14 bases in the middle. The CDR3 is 15 amino acids. The CDR3 spells CASSEVPPQSGELFF. The CDR3 DNA reads TGTGCCAGCAGTGAGGTCCCTCCCCAGTCCGGGGAGCTGTTTTTT.

The J gene is TRBJ2-1, the V gene TRBV7-9; maybe TRBD1 (6 bases). CDR1 and CDR2 (germline): SEHNR, FQNEAQ (reference sequence). V gave up 0 bases and J gave up 6 bases, with 12 bases separating them. The CDR3 sequence is 15 residues long. This CDR3 is CASSLAQGIFNEQFF. CDR3 bases: TGTGCCAGCAGCTTAGCACAGGGTATATTCAATGAGCAGTTCTTC.

The V call is TRBV13, the J call TRBJ2-7, with TRBD2 as a possible D gene (6 bases). Germline assignment: CDR1 PRHDT and CDR2 FYEKMQ (reference sequence). Trimming pared 1 base from V and 6 bases from J, leaving 7 bases between. This CDR3 contains 12 residues. DNA of the CDR3: TGTGCCAGCAGCTTAGTTAGCGGCGAGCAGTACTTC. Residues: CASSLVSGEQYF.

This sequence joins TRBV27 and TRBJ2-2; D is perhaps TRBD1 (6 bases). Germline V gene lookup returns CDR1 MNHEY and CDR2 SMNVEV (reference sequence). With 2 bases removed from V and 16 bases from J, the gap between germline ends came to 17 bases. This CDR3 spans 13 amino acids. CDR3 nucleotide sequence: TGTGCCAGCAGTTTAGAAGGGACACGGCAGCAGTTTTTT. This encodes CASSLEGTRQQFF.

The chain carries TRBV7-9 and TRBJ2-3, with D maybe TRBD2 (6 bases). The CDR3 totals 16 residues. Deletions cut 6 bases from V and 2 bases from J, with 18 bases between. Looked up from germline, CDR1 is SEHNR and CDR2 is FQNEAQ (reference sequence). CDR3 residues: CASSSNLADYTDTQYF. CDR3 in DNA: TGTGCCAGCAGTTCAAACTTAGCGGACTACACAGATACGCAGTATTTT.

The rearrangement uses TRBV30 and TRBJ2-7, with 15 bases matching TRBD2. Germline V gene lookup returns CDR1 GTSNPN and CDR2 SVGIG (reference sequence). The CDR3 sequence is 16 residues long. V lost 2 bases and J lost 1; bases outside the gene matches: 3. Here the CDR3 reads CAWSSGLAGGSYEQYF. CDR3 DNA: TGTGCCTGGAGTTCGGGACTAGCGGGAGGATCCTACGAGCAGTACTTC.

This sequence joins TRBV30 and TRBJ2-7, with 10 bases fitting TRBD2. The ends lost 7 bases at V and 3 bases at J; junction bases unmatched: 6. This CDR3 spans 13 amino acids. CDR1 and CDR2 (germline): GTSNPN, SVGIG (reference sequence). The CDR3 loop is CALTASGSYEQYF. CDR3 DNA: TGTGCCTTAACGGCTAGCGGGAGCTACGAGCAGTACTTC.